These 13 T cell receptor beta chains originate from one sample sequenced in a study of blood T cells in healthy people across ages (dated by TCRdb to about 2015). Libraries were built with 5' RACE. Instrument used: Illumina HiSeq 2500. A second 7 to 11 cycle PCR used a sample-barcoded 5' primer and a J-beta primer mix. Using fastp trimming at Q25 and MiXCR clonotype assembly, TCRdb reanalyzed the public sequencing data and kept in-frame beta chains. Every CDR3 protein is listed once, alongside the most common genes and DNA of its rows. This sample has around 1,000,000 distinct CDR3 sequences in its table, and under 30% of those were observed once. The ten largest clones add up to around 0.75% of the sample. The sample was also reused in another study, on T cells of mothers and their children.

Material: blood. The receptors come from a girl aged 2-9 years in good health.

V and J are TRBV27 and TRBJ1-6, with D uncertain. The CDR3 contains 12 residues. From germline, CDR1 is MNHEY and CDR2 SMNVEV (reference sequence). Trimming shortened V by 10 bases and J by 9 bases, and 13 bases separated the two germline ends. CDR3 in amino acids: CATMSGGSPLHF. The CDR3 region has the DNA TGTGCCACCATGTCCGGTGGTTCACCCCTCCACTTT.

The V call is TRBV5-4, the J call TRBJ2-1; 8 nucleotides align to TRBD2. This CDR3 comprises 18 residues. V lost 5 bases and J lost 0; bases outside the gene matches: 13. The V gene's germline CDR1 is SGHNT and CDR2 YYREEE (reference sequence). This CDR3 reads CASSLPEGSGASYNEQFF. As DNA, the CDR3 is TGTGCCAGCAGTCTGCCGGAGGGTAGCGGGGCCTCCTACAATGAGCAGTTCTTC.

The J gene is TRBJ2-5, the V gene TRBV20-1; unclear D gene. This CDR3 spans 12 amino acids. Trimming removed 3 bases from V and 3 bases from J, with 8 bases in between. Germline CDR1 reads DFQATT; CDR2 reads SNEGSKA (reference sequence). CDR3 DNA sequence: TGCAGTGCTAGGGACGTAGAAGAGACCCAGTACTTC. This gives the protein CSARDVEETQYF.

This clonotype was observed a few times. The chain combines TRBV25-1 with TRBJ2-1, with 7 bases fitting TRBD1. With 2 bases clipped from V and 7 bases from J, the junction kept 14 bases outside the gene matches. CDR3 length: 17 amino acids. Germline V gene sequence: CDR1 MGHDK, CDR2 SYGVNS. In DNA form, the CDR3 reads TGTGCCAGCAGTGAACCACAGGGGAGAATAAGAGGGAATGAGCAGTTCTTC. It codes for CASSEPQGRIRGNEQFF. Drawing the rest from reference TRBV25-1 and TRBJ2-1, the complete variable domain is EADIYQTPRYLVIGTGKKITLECSQTMGHDKMYWYQQDPGMELHLIHYSYGVNSTEKGDLSSESTVSRIRTEHFPLTLESARPSHTSQYLCASSEPQGRIRGNEQFFGPGTRLTVL.

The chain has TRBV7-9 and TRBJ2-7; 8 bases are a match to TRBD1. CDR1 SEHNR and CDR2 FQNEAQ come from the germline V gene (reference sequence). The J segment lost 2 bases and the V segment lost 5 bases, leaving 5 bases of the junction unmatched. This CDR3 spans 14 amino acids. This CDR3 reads CASSERTGPYEQYF. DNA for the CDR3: TGTGCCAGCAGCGAGCGGACAGGGCCCTACGAGCAGTACTTC.

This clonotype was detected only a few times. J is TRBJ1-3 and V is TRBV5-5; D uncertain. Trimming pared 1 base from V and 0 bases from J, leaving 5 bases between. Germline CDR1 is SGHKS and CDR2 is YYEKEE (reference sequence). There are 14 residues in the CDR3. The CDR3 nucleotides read TGTGCCAGCAGCTTGTGGCACTCTGGAAACACCATATATTTT. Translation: CASSLWHSGNTIYF.

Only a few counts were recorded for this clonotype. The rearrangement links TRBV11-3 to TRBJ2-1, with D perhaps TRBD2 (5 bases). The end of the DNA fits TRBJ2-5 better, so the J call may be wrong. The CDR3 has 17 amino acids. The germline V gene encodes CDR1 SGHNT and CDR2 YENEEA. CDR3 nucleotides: TGTGCCAGCAGCTCTCTCTTTGGGGAATTAACGGGGGAGACCCAGTACTTC. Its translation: CASSSLFGELTGETQYF.

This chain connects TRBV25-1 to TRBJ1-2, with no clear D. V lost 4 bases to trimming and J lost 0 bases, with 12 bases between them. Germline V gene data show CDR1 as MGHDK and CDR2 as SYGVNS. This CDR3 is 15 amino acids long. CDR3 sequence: CASSAAGAANYGYTF. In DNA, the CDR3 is TGTGCCAGCAGTGCGGCAGGAGCAGCTAACTATGGCTACACCTTC.

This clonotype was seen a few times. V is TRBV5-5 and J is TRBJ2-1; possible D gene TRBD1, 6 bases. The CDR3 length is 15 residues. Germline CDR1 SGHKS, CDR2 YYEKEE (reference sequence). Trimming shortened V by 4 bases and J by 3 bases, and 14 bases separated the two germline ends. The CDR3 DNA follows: TGTGCCAGCAGCCACAGGGCTGTGGGCTACAATGAGCAGTTCTTC. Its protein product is CASSHRAVGYNEQFF.

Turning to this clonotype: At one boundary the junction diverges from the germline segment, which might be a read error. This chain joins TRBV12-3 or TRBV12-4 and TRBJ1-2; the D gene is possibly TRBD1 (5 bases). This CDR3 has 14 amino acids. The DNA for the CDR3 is TGTGCCAGCAGTCCTACAGGTTCCCCCTATGGTTACACCTTC. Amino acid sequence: CASSPTGSPYGYTF.

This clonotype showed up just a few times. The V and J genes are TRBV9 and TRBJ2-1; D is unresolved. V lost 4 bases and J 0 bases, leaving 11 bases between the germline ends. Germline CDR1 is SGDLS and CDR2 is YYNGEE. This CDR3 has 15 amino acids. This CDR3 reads CASSNRPSSYNEQFF. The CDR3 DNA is TGTGCCAGCAGCAACCGCCCATCCTCCTACAATGAGCAGTTCTTC.

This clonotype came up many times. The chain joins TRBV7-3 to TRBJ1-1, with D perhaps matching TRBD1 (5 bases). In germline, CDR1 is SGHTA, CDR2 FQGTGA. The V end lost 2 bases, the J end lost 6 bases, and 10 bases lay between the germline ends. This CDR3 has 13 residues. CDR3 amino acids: CASSLFLGAEAFF. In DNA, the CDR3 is TGTGCCAGCAGCTTATTTCTGGGGGCTGAAGCTTTCTTT.

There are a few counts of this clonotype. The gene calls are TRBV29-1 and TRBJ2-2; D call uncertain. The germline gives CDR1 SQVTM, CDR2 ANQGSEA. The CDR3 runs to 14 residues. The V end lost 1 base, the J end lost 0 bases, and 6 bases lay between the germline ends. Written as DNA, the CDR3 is TGCAGCGTTGAAGGACTGCCGAACACCGGGGAGCTGTTTTTT. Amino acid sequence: CSVEGLPNTGELFF.